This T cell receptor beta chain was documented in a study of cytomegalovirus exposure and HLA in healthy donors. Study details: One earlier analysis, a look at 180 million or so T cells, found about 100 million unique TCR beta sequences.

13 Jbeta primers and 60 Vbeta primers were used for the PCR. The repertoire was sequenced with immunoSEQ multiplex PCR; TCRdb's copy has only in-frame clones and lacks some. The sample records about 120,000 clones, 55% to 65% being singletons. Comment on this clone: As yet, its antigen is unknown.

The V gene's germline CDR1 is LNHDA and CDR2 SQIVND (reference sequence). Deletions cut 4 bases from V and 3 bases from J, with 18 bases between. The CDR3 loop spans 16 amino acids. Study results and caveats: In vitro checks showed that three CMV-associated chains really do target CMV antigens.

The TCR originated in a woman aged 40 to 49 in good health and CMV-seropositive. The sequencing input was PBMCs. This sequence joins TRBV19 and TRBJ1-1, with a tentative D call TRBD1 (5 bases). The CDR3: CASSRDNRPSDTEAFF. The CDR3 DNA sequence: TGTGCCAGTAGTAGAGACAACAGGCCTTCGGACACTGAAGCTTTCTTT.